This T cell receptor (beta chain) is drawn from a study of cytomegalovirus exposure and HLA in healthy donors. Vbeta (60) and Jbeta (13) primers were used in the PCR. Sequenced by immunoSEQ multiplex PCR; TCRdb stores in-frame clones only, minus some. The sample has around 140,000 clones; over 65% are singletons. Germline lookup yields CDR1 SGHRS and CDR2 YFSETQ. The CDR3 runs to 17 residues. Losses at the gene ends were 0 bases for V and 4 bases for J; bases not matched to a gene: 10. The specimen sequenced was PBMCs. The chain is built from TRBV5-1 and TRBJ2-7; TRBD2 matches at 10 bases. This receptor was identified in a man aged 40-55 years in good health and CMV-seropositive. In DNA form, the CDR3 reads TGCGCCAGCAGCTTGGGCGGAGGCCTAGCGGGAGTTTACGAGCAGTACTTC. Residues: CASSLGGGLAGVYEQYF.